Listed below are T cell receptor beta chains from one sample, sequenced in a study of blood T cell repertoires in COVID-19. Profiling relied on immunoSEQ multiplex PCR, and the TCRdb table lists in-frame clones only, not all of them. This table has some 130,000 clones, around 80% appearing once. The sample comprised PBMCs or T cells enriched from blood (not recorded which). These receptors were collected from a woman in her forties or fifties who had recovered from COVID-19. Both conserved end residues are part of each CDR3. D genes are given only for firm matches. Where a row states a size, it is once, few, many or the class of an expanded clone; other rows omit it.

size	V	D	J	DNA	CDR3
NA	TRBV5-1	TRBD1	TRBJ2-5	TGCGCCAGCAGCTTGGTGGGCCTCAAACAGGGGTCGGAGACCCAGTACTTC	CASSLVGLKQGSETQYF
once	TRBV4-1	TRBD2	TRBJ2-1	TGCGCCAGCAGCCAAGATACGGCTAGCGGTTACAATGAGCAGTTCTTC	CASSQDTASGYNEQFF
NA	TRBV29-1	TRBD1	TRBJ2-3	TGCAGCGTGTCCGGGACAGGGGTTACAGATACGCAGTATTTT	CSVSGTGVTDTQYF
NA	TRBV29-1	NA	TRBJ1-5	TGCAGCGTTGAACAGGGAGGGAATCAGCCCCAGCATTTT	CSVEQGGNQPQHF
NA	TRBV9	TRBD1	TRBJ1-2	TGTGCCAGCAGCGGCACCGGGACAGGGCTTGGCTACACCTTC	CASSGTGTGLGYTF
NA	TRBV18	NA	TRBJ1-3	TGTGCCAGCTCACCACCGGGCGGCAGGGGCTCTGGAAACACCATATATTTT	CASSPPGGRGSGNTIYF
NA	TRBV5-1	TRBD1	TRBJ2-1	TGCGCCAGCAGCTCGGACAGGGGGAATGAGCAGTTCTTC	CASSSDRGNEQFF
NA	TRBV24-1	TRBD1	TRBJ1-2	TGTGCCACCAGTGCCGGGACAGGGGCTGCTAACTATGGCTACACCTTC	CATSAGTGAANYGYTF
NA	TRBV18	NA	TRBJ2-5	TGTGCCAGCTCGCCAACAGGTCGGGAGACCCAGTACTTC	CASSPTGRETQYF
NA	TRBV30	NA	TRBJ1-2	TGTGCCTGGAGGGGGGGGCTAGGGAGCGGCTACACCTTC	CAWRGGLGSGYTF
NA	TRBV9	NA	TRBJ2-7	TGTGCCAGCAGCGTAGAGGCAGGGTGGGACTACGAGCAGTACTTC	CASSVEAGWDYEQYF
once	TRBV29-1	NA	TRBJ1-2	TGCAGCGTTGACGCCAACACTAACTATGGCTACACCTTC	CSVDANTNYGYTF
NA	TRBV7-3	NA	TRBJ1-4	TGTGCCAGCAGCTTAACGGGAAGGGGTGGTGAAAAACTGTTTTTT	CASSLTGRGGEKLFF
NA	TRBV7-9	NA	TRBJ2-7	TGTGCCAGCAGCCGGGACATACACTACGAGCAGTACTTC	CASSRDIHYEQYF
NA	TRBV9	NA	TRBJ2-5	TGTGCCAGCAGCCCACACCCGGAGGGCAGGGTGGGGGGAGAGACCCAGTACTTC	CASSPHPEGRVGGETQYF
NA	TRBV27	NA	TRBJ1-4	TGTGCCAGCAGTTTATCCCAGGGAGGGCGAAAACTGTTTTTT	CASSLSQGGRKLFF
NA	TRBV18	NA	TRBJ2-7	TGTGCCAGCTCACGAGCGGGGACATCCTACGAGCAGTACTTC	CASSRAGTSYEQYF
NA	TRBV28	TRBD1	TRBJ1-3	TGTGCCAGCAGTTTAATTCTCTGGACAGGGGCTAACACCATATATTTT	CASSLILWTGANTIYF
NA	TRBV9	TRBD2	TRBJ2-3	TGTGCCAGCAGCGCCCGACCCCTAGCGGGGGGGACAGATACGCAGTATTTT	CASSARPLAGGTDTQYF
once	TRBV9	NA	TRBJ1-6	TGTGCCAGCAGCGCAGGGTGGAATTCACCCCTCCACTTT	CASSAGWNSPLHF
NA	TRBV19	TRBD1	TRBJ2-5	TGTGCCAGTAATCCCGGGACAGGGGAGAGGGAGACCCAGTACTTC	CASNPGTGERETQYF
NA	TRBV10-3	TRBD1	TRBJ1-5	TGTGCCATCAGTGAGTCCCCAGGGGGTAGCAATCAGCCCCAGCATTTT	CAISESPGGSNQPQHF
NA	TRBV19	TRBD1	TRBJ1-3	TGTGCCAGTAGTACCGACGTCCCGGGACAGTTTAGCGTGTCAGGAAACACCATATATTTT	CASSTDVPGQFSVSGNTIYF
NA	TRBV7-7	NA	TRBJ2-2	TGTGCCAGCAGCCCCGGCGGGGAGCTGTTTTTT	CASSPGGELFF
NA	TRBV5-4	NA	TRBJ1-1	TGTGCCAGCAGCACGGAGCCGGGCAGGGTGAACACTGAAGCTTTCTTT	CASSTEPGRVNTEAFF
NA	TRBV5-1	NA	TRBJ1-6	TGCGCCAGCAGCTTGGGCCAGGACTTCAATTCACCCCTCCACTTT	CASSLGQDFNSPLHF
NA	TRBV2	NA	TRBJ2-1	TGTGCCAGCAGCAGACAGGGAGGAGTATCGAATGAGCAGTTCTTC	CASSRQGGVSNEQFF
NA	TRBV24-1	TRBD1	TRBJ2-3	TGTGCCACCAGTGACAAGGGACAGTTGTACCTCACAGATACGCAGTATTTT	CATSDKGQLYLTDTQYF
NA	TRBV11-3	NA	TRBJ2-5	TGTGCCAGCAGCATAACAGGGTACGGCCAAGAGACCCAGTACTTC	CASSITGYGQETQYF
NA	TRBV9	NA	TRBJ1-1	TGTGCCAGCAGCGTAGTTTCAGGGCTTGGCACTGAAGCTTTCTTT	CASSVVSGLGTEAFF
NA	TRBV18	TRBD1	TRBJ1-1	TGTGCCAGCTCACCCGTCCGGACAGGGCGGACTGAAGCTTTCTTT	CASSPVRTGRTEAFF